This T cell receptor beta chain stems from a study of technical replicates of blood from several donors. The CDR3 length is 12 residues. Germline CDR1 is MNHEY and CDR2 is SMNVEV (reference sequence). The germline V and J ends were trimmed by 6 bases and 1 base, with 7 bases remaining between them. Only a few counts were recorded for this clone. Libraries were prepared by immunoSEQ multiplex PCR; TCRdb keeps only in-frame clonotypes and omits some of them. Of more than 65,000 clones listed, 96% are singletons. Sequencing used T cells isolated from PBMCs. The clonotype comes from a human donor in good health. The chain joins TRBV27 to TRBJ2-7; D gene ambiguous. The CDR3 reads CASSHGSYEQYF. The DNA of the CDR3 is TGTGCCAGCAGCCACGGTTCCTACGAGCAGTACTTC.